This TCR beta chain derives from a study of post-analysis software for immune sequencing data. Details on this clonotype: Its specificity is unknown.

Study-level results: When patients were compared with controls, roughly five TRBV segments were more frequent, TRBV5-6, TRBV5-1 and TRBV20-1 among them. A significant reduction in normalized Chao1 diversity was observed in multiple sclerosis patients versus controls.

Unique molecular identifiers were built into the TCR beta cDNA libraries. T cells numbering roughly 0.95 to 10 million yielded some 500,000 cDNA molecules. One entry per CDR3 protein, called by TCRdb with MiXCR from the PCR reads. The profile shows hundreds of thousands of distinct CDR3 sequences, approximately 59% of them singletons. Trimming at V came to 4 bases and at J to 5 bases, leaving 8 bases not matched to a gene. This CDR3 comprises 16 residues. Germline V gene data show CDR1 as MGHRA and CDR2 as YSYEKL. The receptor was isolated from a girl between 2 and 10 years old with multiple sclerosis. Source material: blood. The gene calls are TRBV4-1 and TRBJ2-3, with 11 bases lining up with TRBD2. The DNA of the CDR3 is TGCGCCAGCAGCCGGATAGCGGGGGGGGCGGTAGATACGCAGTATTTT. This translates into CASSRIAGGAVDTQYF.